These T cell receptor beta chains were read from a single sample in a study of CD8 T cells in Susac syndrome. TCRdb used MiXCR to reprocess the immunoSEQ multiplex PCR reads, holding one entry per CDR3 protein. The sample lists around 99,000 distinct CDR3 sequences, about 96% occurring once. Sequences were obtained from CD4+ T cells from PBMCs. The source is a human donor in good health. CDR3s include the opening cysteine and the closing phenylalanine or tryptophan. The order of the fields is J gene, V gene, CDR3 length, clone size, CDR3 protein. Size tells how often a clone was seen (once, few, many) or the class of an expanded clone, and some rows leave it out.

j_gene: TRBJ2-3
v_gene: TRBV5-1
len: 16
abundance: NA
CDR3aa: CASSYQGGFSTDTQYF

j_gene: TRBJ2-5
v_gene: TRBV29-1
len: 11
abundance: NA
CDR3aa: CSVEVRETQYF

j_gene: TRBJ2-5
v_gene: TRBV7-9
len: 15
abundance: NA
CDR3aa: CASSLWGGASETQYF

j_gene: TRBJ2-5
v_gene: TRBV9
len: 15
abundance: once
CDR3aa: CASSLSTSTGETQYF

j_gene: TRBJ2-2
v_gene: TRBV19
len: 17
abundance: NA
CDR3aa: CASSMTTSGKNTGELFF

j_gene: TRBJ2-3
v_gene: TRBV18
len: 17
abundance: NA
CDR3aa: CASSGLDKGTRMATQYF

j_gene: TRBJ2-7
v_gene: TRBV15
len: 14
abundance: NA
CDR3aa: CATSFRDGAYEQYF

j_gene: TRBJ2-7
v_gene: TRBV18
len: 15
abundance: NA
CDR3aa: CASSPLSGTGVEQYF

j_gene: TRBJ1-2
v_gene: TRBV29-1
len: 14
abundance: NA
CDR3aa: CSVEDPGTPYGYTF

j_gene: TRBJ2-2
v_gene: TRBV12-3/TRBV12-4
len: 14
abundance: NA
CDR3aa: CASILTGPTGELFF

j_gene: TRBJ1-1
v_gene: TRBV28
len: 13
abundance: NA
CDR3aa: CASSLTGRTEAFF

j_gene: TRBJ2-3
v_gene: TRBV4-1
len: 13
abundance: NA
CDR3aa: CASSQPRGDTQYF

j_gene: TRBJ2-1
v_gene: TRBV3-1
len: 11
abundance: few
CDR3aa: CASSQGNEQFF

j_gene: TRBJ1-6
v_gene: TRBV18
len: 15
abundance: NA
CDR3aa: CASSPKEGGNSPLHF

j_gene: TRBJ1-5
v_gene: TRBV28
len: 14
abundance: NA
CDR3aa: CASSWMGGHQPQHF

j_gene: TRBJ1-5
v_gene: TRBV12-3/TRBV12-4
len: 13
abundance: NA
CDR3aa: CASVVRGNQPQHF

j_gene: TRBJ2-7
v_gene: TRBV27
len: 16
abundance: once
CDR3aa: CASSSLGRESTYEQYF

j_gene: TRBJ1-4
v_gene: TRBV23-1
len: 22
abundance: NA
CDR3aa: CASSRPEGETGICRLRDEKLFF

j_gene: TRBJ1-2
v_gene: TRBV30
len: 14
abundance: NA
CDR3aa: CAWISVRGFYGYTF

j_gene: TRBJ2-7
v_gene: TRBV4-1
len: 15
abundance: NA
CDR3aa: CASSQGLAFSYEQYF

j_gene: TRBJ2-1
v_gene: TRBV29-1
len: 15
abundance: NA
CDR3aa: CSVEDASGRANEQFF

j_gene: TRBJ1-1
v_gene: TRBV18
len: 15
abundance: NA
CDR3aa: CASSGVTGGSTEAFF

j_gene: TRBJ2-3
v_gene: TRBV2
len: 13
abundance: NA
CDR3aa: CASKDRKTDTQYF

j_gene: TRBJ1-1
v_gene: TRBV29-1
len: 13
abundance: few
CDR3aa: CSVGEGVGTEAFF

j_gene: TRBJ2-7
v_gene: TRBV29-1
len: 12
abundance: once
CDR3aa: CSVATGGNEQYF

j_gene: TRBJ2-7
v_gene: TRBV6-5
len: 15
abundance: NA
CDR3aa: CASSYSPRGTYEQYF

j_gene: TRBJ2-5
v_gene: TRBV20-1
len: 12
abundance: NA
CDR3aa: CSASAEQETQYF

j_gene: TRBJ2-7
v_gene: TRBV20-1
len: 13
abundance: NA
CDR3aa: CSARDGATYEQYF

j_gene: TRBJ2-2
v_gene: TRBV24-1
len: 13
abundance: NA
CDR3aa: CATSNKYTGELFF

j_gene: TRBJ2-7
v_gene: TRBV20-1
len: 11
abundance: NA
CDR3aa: CSARGPGEQYF

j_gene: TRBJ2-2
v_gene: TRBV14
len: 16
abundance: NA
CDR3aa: CASSPGGLAHTGELFF

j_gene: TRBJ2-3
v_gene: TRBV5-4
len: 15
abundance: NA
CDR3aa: CASSSPGTNTDTQYF

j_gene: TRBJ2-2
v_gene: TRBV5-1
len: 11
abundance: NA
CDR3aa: CASSITGELFF

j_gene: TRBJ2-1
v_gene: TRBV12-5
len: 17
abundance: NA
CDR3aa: CASGLTGTVKSYNEQFF

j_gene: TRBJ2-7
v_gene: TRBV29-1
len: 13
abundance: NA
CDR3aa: CSVVGGNPYEQYF

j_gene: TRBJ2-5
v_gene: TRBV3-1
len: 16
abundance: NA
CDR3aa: CASSPLAPGSQETQYF

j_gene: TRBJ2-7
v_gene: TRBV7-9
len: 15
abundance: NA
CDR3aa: CASSQGRMHPYEQYF

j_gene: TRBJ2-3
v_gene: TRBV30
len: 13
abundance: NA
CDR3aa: CAWSPGLTDTQYF

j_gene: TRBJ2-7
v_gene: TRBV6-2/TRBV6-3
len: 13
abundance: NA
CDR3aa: CASGRKQGNEQYF

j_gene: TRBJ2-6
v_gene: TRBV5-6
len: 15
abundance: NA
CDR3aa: CASSHMAFGANVLTF

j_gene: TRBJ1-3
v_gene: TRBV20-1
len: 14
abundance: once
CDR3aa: CSATVLGSGNTIYF

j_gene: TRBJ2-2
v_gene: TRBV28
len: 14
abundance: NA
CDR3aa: CASSPNGGIGELFF

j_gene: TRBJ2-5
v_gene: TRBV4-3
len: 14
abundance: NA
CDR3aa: CASSQDWTTRGQYF

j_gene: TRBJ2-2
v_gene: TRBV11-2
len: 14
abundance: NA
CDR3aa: CASSEIRNTGELFF

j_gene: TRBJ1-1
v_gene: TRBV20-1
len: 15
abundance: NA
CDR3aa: CSARDLGRGNTEAFF

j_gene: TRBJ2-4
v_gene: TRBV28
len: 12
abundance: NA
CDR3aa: CASLGGQNIQYF

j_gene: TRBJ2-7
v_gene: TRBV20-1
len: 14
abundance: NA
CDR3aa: CSAQGGPAGNEQYF

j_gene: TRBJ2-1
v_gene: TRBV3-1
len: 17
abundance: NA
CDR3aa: CASSPGQGAPIYNEQFF

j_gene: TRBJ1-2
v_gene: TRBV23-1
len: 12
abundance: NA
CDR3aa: CASSQIPHGYTF

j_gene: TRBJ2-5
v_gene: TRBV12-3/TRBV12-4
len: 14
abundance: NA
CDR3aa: CASSLRGLQETQYF